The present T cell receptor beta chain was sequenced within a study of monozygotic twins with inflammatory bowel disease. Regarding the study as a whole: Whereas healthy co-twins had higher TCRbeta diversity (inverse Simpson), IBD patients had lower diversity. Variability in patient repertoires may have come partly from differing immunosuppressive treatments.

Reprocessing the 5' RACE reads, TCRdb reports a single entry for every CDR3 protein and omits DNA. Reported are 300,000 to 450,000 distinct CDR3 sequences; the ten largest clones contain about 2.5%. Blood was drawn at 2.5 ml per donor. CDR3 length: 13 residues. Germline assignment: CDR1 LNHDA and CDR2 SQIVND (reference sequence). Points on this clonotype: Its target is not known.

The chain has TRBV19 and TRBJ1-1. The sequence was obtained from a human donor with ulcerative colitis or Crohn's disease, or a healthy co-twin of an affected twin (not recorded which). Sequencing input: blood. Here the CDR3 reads CASSTAMNTEAFF.